The 16 T cell receptor beta chains reported below all come from one sample, sequenced in a study of cytomegalovirus exposure and HLA in healthy donors. Primers included in the PCR were 60 Vbeta and 13 Jbeta primers. The table came from immunoSEQ multiplex PCR; TCRdb's copy has only in-frame clones and leaves some out. This table has 200,000 to 250,000 clones, 75% to 90% appearing once. Input material: PBMCs. These receptor sequences come from a woman aged 40 to 49 in good health and CMV-seronegative.

This clone was found once. The chain recombines TRBV5-1 with TRBJ1-3; D might be TRBD1 (5 bases). The germline V gene encodes CDR1 SGHRS and CDR2 YFSETQ. V was cut by 4 bases and J by 0 bases, with 14 bases left in between. This CDR3 is built from 16 residues. The CDR3 is CASSVAGLSSGNTIYF. The CDR3 region has the DNA TGCGCCAGCAGCGTGGCGGGACTCAGCTCTGGAAACACCATATATTTT.

This sequence joins TRBV4-2 and TRBJ2-3, with D unclear. The CDR3 runs 15 residues. Trimming pared 0 bases from V and 0 bases from J, leaving 7 bases between. Germline CDR1 LGHNA, CDR2 YNFKEQ. The CDR3 region is CASSQEHDSTDTQYF. Here the CDR3 DNA reads TGTGCCAGCAGCCAAGAACACGATAGCACAGATACGCAGTATTTT.

This clone has a single count. The genes are TRBV19 and TRBJ1-1; a weak D match, TRBD1 (6 bases). V was trimmed by 5 bases and J by 9 bases, leaving 25 bases between them. Germline CDR1 reads LNHDA; CDR2 reads SQIVND (reference sequence). The CDR3 length is 16 residues. The CDR3 region is CASSLTPEGRGAKAFF. The CDR3 DNA sequence: TGTGCCAGTAGTCTGACCCCTGAGGGCAGGGGCGCCAAAGCTTTCTTT. Full variable domain (missing parts from reference TRBV19 and TRBJ1-1): DGGITQSPKYLFRKEGQNVTLSCEQNLNHDAMYWYRQDPGQGLRLIYYSQIVNDFQKGDIAEGYSVSREKKESFPLTVTSAQKNPTAFYLCASSLTPEGRGAKAFFGQGTRLTVV.

This chain uses TRBV7-2 with TRBJ2-7; TRBD1 agrees at 12 bases. Germline CDR1 and CDR2: SGHTA and FQGNSA. The junction had 6 bases not matched to a gene; V was cut back by 6 bases and J by 6 bases. The CDR3 has 14 residues. Here the CDR3 DNA reads TGTGCCAGCAGGGGACAGGGGGCCAACTCCGAGCAGTACTTC. Amino acid sequence: CASRGQGANSEQYF.

The rearrangement links TRBV5-1 to TRBJ2-6; D is unclear. The V gene's germline CDR1 is SGHRS and CDR2 YFSETQ. V lost 6 bases and J 0 bases, leaving 10 bases between the germline ends. This CDR3 contains 15 residues. DNA of the CDR3: TGCGCCAGCATGTGGGCCGGCTCTGGGGCCAACGTCCTGACTTTC. Its protein is CASMWAGSGANVLTF.

Note on this clone: The junction and the germline gene differ at one end; a read error may be behind it. In the same sample, other DNA sequences code for this CDR3. The chain carries TRBV6-5 and TRBJ2-7; tentatively, D is TRBD1 (5 bases). The V gene's germline CDR1 is MNHEY and CDR2 SVGAGI. CDR3 length: 12 amino acids. DNA of the CDR3: TGTGCCACCCAAGGACAAACCTACGAGCAATACTTC. The encoded protein is CATQGQTYEQYF.

The rearrangement uses TRBV30 and TRBJ1-6; perhaps TRBD1 as D (6 bases). The CDR3 contains 14 residues. Germline V gives CDR1 GTSNPN, CDR2 SVGIG (reference sequence). V was trimmed by 1 base and J by 2 bases, leaving 6 bases between them. The CDR3 DNA sequence: TGTGCCTGGAGTGGACAGGCCTATAATTCACCCCTCCACTTT. Amino acids: CAWSGQAYNSPLHF.

The chain recombines TRBV7-9 with TRBJ2-7; 10 bases match TRBD2. With 5 bases clipped from V and 5 bases from J, the junction kept 6 bases outside the gene matches. CDR1 and CDR2 from the germline V gene are SEHNR and FQNEAQ (reference sequence). CDR3 length: 14 amino acids. CDR3 nucleotide sequence: TGTGCCAGCAGCCCACTAGCGGGAATCAACGAGCAGTACTTC. This sequence encodes CASSPLAGINEQYF.

This chain joins TRBV29-1 and TRBJ2-2, with D possibly being TRBD2 (6 bases). The CDR3 totals 16 residues. Trimming took 4 bases from V and 1 from J, leaving 16 bases between them. Germline V CDR1 and CDR2: SQVTM, ANQGSEA. The CDR3 loop reads CSVVESGVLNTGELFF. CDR3 bases: TGCAGCGTTGTGGAATCGGGGGTACTGAACACCGGGGAGCTGTTTTTT.

The chain is built from TRBV7-7 and TRBJ2-7, with 8 bases that match TRBD2. The CDR3 is 15 amino acids. V lost 5 bases and J lost 6; bases outside the gene matches: 12. From germline, CDR1 is SSHAT and CDR2 FNYEAQ (reference sequence). The CDR3 is CASSLTSGPASEQYF. The CDR3 coding sequence is TGTGCCAGCAGCCTAACTAGCGGCCCGGCCAGCGAGCAGTACTTC.

Remarks on this clone: Additional DNA sequences in this sample encode the identical CDR3. The chain is built from TRBV27 and TRBJ2-5; 7 positions match TRBD2. Germline-derived CDR1 and CDR2 are MNHEY and SMNVEV (reference sequence). The CDR3 extends over 14 amino acids. The junction had 8 bases not matched to a gene; V was cut back by 5 bases and J by 5 bases. The CDR3 DNA reads TGTGCCAGCAGTCCATGGACTAGTGGGGAGACCCAGTACTTC. Protein: CASSPWTSGETQYF.

The chain recombines TRBV2 with TRBJ1-3, with D hard to call. Germline V lookup: CDR1 SNHLY, CDR2 FYNNEI. This CDR3 spans 13 amino acids. V dropped 8 bases and J dropped 0 bases, with 8 bases sitting between them. CDR3 in amino acids: CASASVSGNTIYF. CDR3 DNA sequence: TGTGCCAGCGCGTCTGTCTCTGGAAACACCATATATTTT.

The genes are TRBV28 and TRBJ1-1; no reliable D call. The germline V gene has CDR1 MDHEN and CDR2 SYDVKM. The V end was cut by 4 bases, the J end by 0 bases, with 9 bases between. The CDR3 contains 14 residues. The CDR3 nucleotides read TGTGCCAGCAGTTCCCCGTCTCTGAACACTGAAGCTTTCTTT. The encoded protein is CASSSPSLNTEAFF.

This sequence joins TRBV30 and TRBJ1-4; the D gene is possibly TRBD1 (6 bases). The CDR3 extends over 13 amino acids. Germline V gene sequence: CDR1 GTSNPN, CDR2 SVGIG (reference sequence). The germline V and J ends were trimmed by 5 bases and 5 bases, with 12 bases remaining between them. The CDR3 loop is CAWAWTENEKLFF. Here the CDR3 DNA reads TGTGCCTGGGCGTGGACAGAAAATGAAAAACTGTTTTTT. Together with reference TRBV30 and TRBJ1-4, the CDR3 gives the full variable domain: SQTIHQWPATLVQPVGSPLSLECTVEGTSNPNLYWYRQAAGRGLQLLFYSVGIGQISSEVPQNLSASRPQDRQFILSSKKLLLSDSGFYLCAWAWTENEKLFFGSGTQLSVL.

The rearrangement uses TRBV28 and TRBJ1-2; 9 positions match TRBD1. V gave up 1 base and J gave up 7 bases; unmatched junction bases: 4. CDR1 and CDR2 (germline): MDHEN, SYDVKM. The CDR3 is 14 residues long. CDR3 in DNA: TGTGCCAGCAGTTTATACGGGACAGGGTTTGGCTACACCTTC. The encoded protein is CASSLYGTGFGYTF.

The chain uses TRBV25-1 and TRBJ1-4; unclear D gene. Germline lookup yields CDR1 MGHDK and CDR2 SYGVNS. With 6 bases removed from V and 7 bases from J, the gap between germline ends came to 15 bases. The CDR3 sequence is 14 residues long. The CDR3 sequence: CASSEVRMSEKLFF. The CDR3 DNA reads as TGTGCCAGCAGCGAGGTACGGATGAGTGAAAAACTGTTTTTT.